Presented here are 23 T cell receptor beta chains from one specimen sequenced in a study of control samples from healthy donors and cancer patients (dated by TCRdb to about 2020). The library was built by means of the immunoSEQ multiplex PCR assay. The table comes from immuneACCESS by way of TCRdb, which keeps in-frame sequences with V and J called. Part of the clones is missing from these tables; in studies checked, under half for an unresolved V gene and the rest for unknown reasons. This sample gives 84,000 or so clones in total; around 91% of them show up just once. Of the sample, 15% to 19% is held by the ten largest clones. Sequenced sample: blood. These receptors were obtained from a man aged 25-45 years in good health.

This rearrangement joins TRBV7-9 to TRBJ2-3; no reliable D call. CDR3 length equals 13 residues. Trimming cost V 6 bases and J 4 bases, with 11 bases left between them. The germline CDR1 and CDR2 sequences are SEHNR and FQNEAQ (reference sequence). CDR3 DNA sequence: TGTGCCAGCAGTCCCAGTGGCGCAGATACGCAGTATTTT. Its protein product is CASSPSGADTQYF.

This clone was seen a single time. This chain uses TRBV6-2 or TRBV6-3 with TRBJ2-5; 7 bases are shared with TRBD1. Germline lookup yields CDR1 MNHEY and CDR2 SVGEGT. The CDR3 is 15 amino acids. V gave up 2 bases and J gave up 1 base; unmatched junction bases: 4. The CDR3 here is CASSYPTGAQETQYF. For the CDR3, the DNA is TGTGCCAGCAGTTACCCAACAGGGGCCCAAGAGACCCAGTACTTC.

The chain has TRBV7-3 and TRBJ2-3; D is perhaps TRBD1 (8 bases). Per germline, CDR1 SGHTA and CDR2 FQGTGA. The V gene lost 6 bases and the J gene lost 5 bases, with 15 bases spanning the gap. The length of the CDR3 is 14 residues. CDR3 sequence (DNA): TGTGCCAGCAGTCTTACAGGGGGGGAAGATACGCAGTATTTT. This translates into CASSLTGGEDTQYF.

The rearrangement joins TRBV27 to TRBJ2-3; perhaps D is TRBD1 or TRBD2 (6 bases each). The length of the CDR3 is 13 residues. The V gene's germline CDR1 is MNHEY and CDR2 SMNVEV (reference sequence). V lost 4 bases and J 9 bases, leaving 14 bases between the germline ends. The CDR3: CASSSPLGGTQYF. CDR3 nucleotides: TGTGCCAGCAGTTCCCCCCTAGGGGGGACGCAGTATTTT.

The chain combines TRBV19 with TRBJ1-6, with D possibly TRBD1 on 5 matching bases. The CDR3 consists of 12 residues. CDR1 is LNHDA, CDR2 SQIVND, per germline (reference sequence). With 3 bases removed from V and 8 bases from J, the gap between germline ends came to 5 bases. CDR3 in DNA: TGTGCCAGTAGTATGACAGATTCACCCCTCCACTTT. Encoded protein: CASSMTDSPLHF.

V usage is TRBV5-1 and J usage is TRBJ1-2; D perhaps matches TRBD1 (6 bases). The CDR3 loop spans 15 amino acids. Germline CDR1 reads SGHRS; CDR2 reads YFSETQ. Trimming removed 0 bases at V and 4 bases at J, with 13 bases between. CDR3 nucleotides: TGCGCCAGCAGCTTGGCCTCGACAGGCGGCTATGGCTACACCTTC. This translates into CASSLASTGGYGYTF. Full variable domain (remainder filled in from reference TRBV5-1 and TRBJ1-2): KAGVTQTPRYLIKTRGQQVTLSCSPISGHRSVSWYQQTPGQGLQFLFEYFSETQRNKGNFPGRFSGRQFSNSRSEMNVSTLELGDSALYLCASSLASTGGYGYTFGSGTRLTVV.

The rearrangement links TRBV24-1 to TRBJ1-5; 8 bases line up with TRBD1. Germline V lookup: CDR1 KGHDR, CDR2 SFDVKD. Trimming cost V 2 bases and J 6 bases; bases outside gene matches: 8. The CDR3 totals 16 residues. Here the CDR3 reads CATSDSGQAKFQPQHF. The CDR3 DNA reads TGTGCCACCAGTGATTCGGGACAGGCCAAGTTTCAGCCCCAGCATTTT.

This clone was picked up one time. The V gene is TRBV28, the J gene TRBJ2-7; possible D gene TRBD1, 5 bases. The V and J ends lost 7 bases and 0 bases respectively, with 19 bases between them. Germline values: CDR1 MDHEN, CDR2 SYDVKM. The CDR3 covers 16 residues. CDR3 sequence (DNA): TGTGCCAGCATGGGGCGGACCTACGAGGACTCCTACGAGCAGTACTTC. Translating it yields CASMGRTYEDSYEQYF.

The gene calls are TRBV24-1 and TRBJ1-2, with D perhaps TRBD1 (5 bases). In germline, CDR1 is KGHDR, CDR2 SFDVKD. The V end lost 4 bases, the J end lost 3 bases, and 11 bases lay between the germline ends. This CDR3 has 14 amino acids. CDR3: CATSEAGRDYGYTF. As DNA, the CDR3 is TGTGCCACCAGTGAGGCGGGGCGAGACTATGGCTACACCTTC.

V and J are TRBV5-4 and TRBJ2-1; D is tentatively TRBD1 or TRBD2 (6 bases each). Germline V gene sequence: CDR1 SGHNT, CDR2 YYREEE (reference sequence). The ends were cut back, 3 bases at V and 0 bases at J, with 16 bases in the middle. This CDR3 comprises 17 residues. DNA of the CDR3: TGTGCCAGCAGCTCTGAAGGGGGAGGTGCCTCCTACAATGAGCAGTTCTTC. This translates into CASSSEGGGASYNEQFF.

CDR3 in DNA: TGTGCCACCGCGAACTATCACAGGGGAGGCACTGAAGCTTTCTTT. Amino acids: CATANYHRGGTEAFF. The chain couples TRBV6-5 to TRBJ1-1; TRBD1 matches at 7 bases. The length of the CDR3 is 15 residues. Trimming took 10 bases from V and 4 from J; bases not matched to a gene: 15. Germline values: CDR1 MNHEY, CDR2 SVGAGI.

V is TRBV5-1 and J is TRBJ1-2, with 9 bases lining up with TRBD1. The CDR3 length is 16 residues. V was pared by 4 bases and J by 3 bases, with 10 bases of the junction left unmatched. Germline V gives CDR1 SGHRS, CDR2 YFSETQ. The CDR3 bases are TGCGCCAGCAGCCTCCATAAACAGGGGGCGGACTATGGCTACACCTTC. Translated: CASSLHKQGADYGYTF.

The V call is TRBV7-2, the J call TRBJ2-1; D not resolved. The V gene's germline CDR1 is SGHTA and CDR2 FQGNSA. The CDR3 is made up of 12 amino acids. Between the trimmed V and J ends, which lost 2 bases and 9 bases, there was a span of 8 bases. The CDR3 loop is CASSLLGPEQFF. The CDR3 DNA reads as TGTGCCAGCAGCTTACTCGGGCCTGAGCAGTTCTTC.

This chain links TRBV6-5 with TRBJ2-7; no clear D gene. This CDR3 spans 13 amino acids. The ends were cut back, 4 bases at V and 4 bases at J, with 11 bases in the middle. The germline CDR1 and CDR2 sequences are MNHEY and SVGAGI. The CDR3 sequence: CASSSTDGYEQYF. Written as DNA, the CDR3 is TGTGCCAGCAGTTCTACGGACGGGTACGAGCAGTACTTC.

This clone was observed a single time. The CDR3 reads CASSPSGETQYF. DNA for the CDR3: TGTGCCAGCTCACCCTCGGGAGAGACCCAGTACTTC. The chain combines TRBV18 with TRBJ2-5; D ambiguous. Trimming pared 3 bases from V and 4 bases from J, leaving 6 bases between. Germline V gene lookup returns CDR1 KGHSH and CDR2 LQKENI. The CDR3 spans 12 residues.

J is TRBJ1-6 and V is TRBV7-9, with D uncertain. Trimming left V 2 bases short and J 0 bases short, with 5 bases between. The germline V gene encodes CDR1 SEHNR and CDR2 FQNEAQ (reference sequence). CDR3 length: 15 amino acids. CDR3: CASSLMSSYNSPLHF. The CDR3 DNA follows: TGTGCCAGCAGCTTAATGAGCTCCTATAATTCACCCCTCCACTTT. The full variable domain, with the rest looked up from reference TRBV7-9 and TRBJ1-6, is DTGVSQNPRHKITKRGQNVTFRCDPISEHNRLYWYRQTLGQGPEFLTYFQNEAQLEKSRLLSDRFSAERPKGSFSTLEIQRTEQGDSAMYLCASSLMSSYNSPLHFGNGTRLTVT.

For this clone: The sample holds other DNA sequences that translate to the same CDR3. In DNA form, the CDR3 reads TGTGCCAGCAGCTTGGAAGAGACCCAGTACTTC. Amino acids: CASSLEETQYF. This sequence joins TRBV5-8 and TRBJ2-5; D unclear. The germline V gene encodes CDR1 SGHTS and CDR2 YDEGEE. The ends were cut back, 0 bases at V and 3 bases at J, with 0 bases in the middle. This CDR3 has 11 amino acids.

The V and J genes are TRBV5-4 and TRBJ1-4, with D possibly matching TRBD1 (5 bases). The CDR3 covers 14 residues. Germline-derived CDR1 and CDR2 are SGHNT and YYREEE (reference sequence). The germline V and J ends were trimmed by 5 bases and 5 bases, with 13 bases remaining between them. CDR3 sequence: CASSRDGGNEKLFF. The DNA of the CDR3 is TGTGCCAGCAGTAGGGACGGTGGAAATGAAAAACTGTTTTTT.

The genes are TRBV11-2 and TRBJ1-2, with a weak D call TRBD1 (5 bases). V dropped 5 bases and J dropped 5 bases, with 12 bases sitting between them. The germline CDR1 and CDR2 sequences are SGHAT and FQNNGV. CDR3 length: 13 residues. The CDR3 spells CASSPDRTYGYTF. For the CDR3, the DNA is TGTGCCAGCAGCCCCGACAGAACTTATGGCTACACCTTC.

The table lists this clone with a count of one. The chain carries TRBV12-5 and TRBJ2-2, with 8 bases identical to TRBD2. Trimming at V came to 0 bases and at J to 1 base, leaving 13 bases not matched to a gene. This CDR3 is 20 amino acids long. CDR1 is LGHNT, CDR2 FRNRAP, per germline. Written as DNA, the CDR3 is TGTGCTAGTGGTTTGGTAGGCAGCTGGGGTAGCGGGAAGAACACCGGGGAGCTGTTTTTT. This gives the protein CASGLVGSWGSGKNTGELFF.

This chain links TRBV5-6 with TRBJ1-4; a possible D gene is TRBD1 (5 bases). V was cut by 1 base and J by 7 bases, with 11 bases left in between. The CDR3 spans 14 residues. Germline lookup yields CDR1 SGHDT and CDR2 YYEEEE. The CDR3 spells CASSLWGSGEKLFF. For the CDR3, the DNA is TGTGCCAGCAGCTTGTGGGGGAGTGGTGAAAAACTGTTTTTT.

This clone was counted only a few times. The V gene is TRBV19, the J gene TRBJ2-1, with D perhaps matching TRBD1 or TRBD2 (5 bases each). Trimming left V 5 bases short and J 2 bases short, with 10 bases between. This CDR3 contains 14 residues. The germline gives CDR1 LNHDA, CDR2 SQIVND (reference sequence). The CDR3 DNA reads as TGTGCCAGTAGTCGGGGACCGACCTACAATGAGCAGTTCTTC. It codes for CASSRGPTYNEQFF.

This clone appeared a few times. The chain couples TRBV10-2 to TRBJ1-2, with D maybe TRBD1 (5 bases). The CDR3 sequence is 16 residues long. Trimming cost V 4 bases and J 4 bases, with 19 bases left between them. The germline gives CDR1 WSHSY, CDR2 SAAADI. CDR3 sequence: CASSATEDGTRYGYTF. CDR3 in DNA: TGCGCCAGCAGTGCGACAGAAGATGGAACCCGCTATGGCTACACCTTC.